The rows below give T cell receptor beta chains drawn from one sample of a study of blood T cell repertoires in COVID-19. Data came from immunoSEQ multiplex PCR; TCRdb stores just in-frame clones and leaves some out. The sample includes around 190,000 clones, about nine tenths of them seen just once. Material: peripheral blood. The source of these receptors is a young man with active or convalescent COVID-19. The CDR3 runs from the conserved cysteine through the conserved F or W. A D gene is named only where the DNA matches it firmly. The size field is filled for only some rows; it gives once, few, many or a size class.

clone size | J gene | D gene | V gene | CDR3 DNA | CDR3 protein
NA | TRBJ2-5 | NA | TRBV20-1 | TGCAGCAAGGCGGTTCAAGAGACCCAGTACTTC | CSKAVQETQYF
once | TRBJ1-1 | NA | TRBV6-5 | TGTGCCAGCAGCGTGAGTACGGACACTGAAGCTTTCTTT | CASSVSTDTEAFF
NA | TRBJ2-5 | TRBD2 | TRBV7-2 | TGTGCCAGCAGCTCCGGGGGGGAGACCCAGTACTTC | CASSSGGETQYF
NA | TRBJ1-3 | TRBD1 | TRBV19 | TGTGCCAGTACGCCCCGGGGACAGGGAGGAAACACCATATATTTT | CASTPRGQGGNTIYF
NA | TRBJ2-1 | TRBD2 | TRBV5-8 | TGTGCCAGCAGCTTGGTAACGGCTAGCGGGAGTGGTGGTGAGCAGTTCTTC | CASSLVTASGSGGEQFF
NA | TRBJ2-2 | TRBD2 | TRBV4-2 | TGTGCCAGCAGCCAACTAGCGGGGGACACCGGGGAGCTGTTTTTT | CASSQLAGDTGELFF
NA | TRBJ1-4 | NA | TRBV5-1 | TGCGCCAGCAGCTTCGGTCGGGCAACTAATGAAAAACTGTTTTTT | CASSFGRATNEKLFF
NA | TRBJ2-5 | NA | TRBV6-5 | TGTGCCACCGACAGGTCAGAGACCCAGTACTTC | CATDRSETQYF
NA | TRBJ2-3 | TRBD1 | TRBV19 | TGTGCCAGTAGCCCGAGGGGACAGGGGATAAGGTCAGATACGCAGTATTTT | CASSPRGQGIRSDTQYF
NA | TRBJ2-3 | NA | TRBV19 | TGTGCCAGTAGTTTAGGCAGGAGCACAGATACGCAGTATTTT | CASSLGRSTDTQYF
once | TRBJ2-1 | TRBD2 | TRBV29-1 | TGCAGCGTTGTAGTGGCGGGAGTTGGGGATGAGCAGTTCTTC | CSVVVAGVGDEQFF
NA | TRBJ2-7 | NA | TRBV9 | TGTGCCAGCAGCTCCTCGTCCTTGTCCTACGAGCAGTACTTC | CASSSSSLSYEQYF
NA | TRBJ1-2 | TRBD1 | TRBV9 | TGTGCCAGCAGCGTAGAGGACAGGGGGCTCTATGGCTACACCTTC | CASSVEDRGLYGYTF
NA | TRBJ1-2 | NA | TRBV2 | TGTGCCAGCAGTGTTATACAGGAGTGGGGCTACACCTTC | CASSVIQEWGYTF
NA | TRBJ2-1 | TRBD1 | TRBV2 | TGTGCCAGCAGCCGGGACAGGGGGCCTAATGAGCAGTTCTTC | CASSRDRGPNEQFF
NA | TRBJ2-5 | NA | TRBV3-1/TRBV3-2 | TGTGCCAGCAGCCTCGTCCCGGGGCAAGAGACCCAGTACTTC | CASSLVPGQETQYF
NA | TRBJ1-1 | TRBD1 | TRBV5-1 | TGCGCCAGCAGCCCCGGGACAGAATTGAACACTGAAGCTTTCTTT | CASSPGTELNTEAFF
NA | TRBJ1-2 | NA | TRBV5-1 | TGCGCCAGCAGCTTGGACGGCAGAGGCTATGGCTACACCTTC | CASSLDGRGYGYTF
NA | TRBJ1-6 | TRBD1 | TRBV2 | TGTGCCAGCAGTGGACAGGGGAGAGGCAATTCACCCCTCCACTTT | CASSGQGRGNSPLHF
NA | TRBJ2-3 | NA | TRBV5-1 | TGCGCCAGCAGCGCTCGTGACAGGAGCACAGATACGCAGTATTTT | CASSARDRSTDTQYF
NA | TRBJ1-3 | TRBD1 | TRBV5-1 | TGCGCCAGCGCCAGGGGGTTAGGGTCCTCTGGAAACACCATATATTTT | CASARGLGSSGNTIYF
NA | TRBJ2-7 | NA | TRBV2 | TGTGCCAGCGCGAACCTTCACTCCTACGAGCAGTACTTC | CASANLHSYEQYF
NA | TRBJ1-2 | TRBD1 | TRBV6-1 | TGTGCCAGCAGTGAAGCGCAGGCAGGGGGGTATGGCTACACCTTC | CASSEAQAGGYGYTF
once | TRBJ1-2 | NA | TRBV30 | TGTGCCTGGAACCCGGGACTACCGAACTATGGCTACACCTTC | CAWNPGLPNYGYTF
NA | TRBJ1-5 | NA | TRBV6-5 | TGTGCCAGCAGTCATCGAACGGGAGGGCAGCCCCAGCATTTT | CASSHRTGGQPQHF
NA | TRBJ2-5 | TRBD2 | TRBV3-1/TRBV3-2 | TGTGCCAGCAGCCCACCTAGCGGGGGTCAAGAGACCCAGTACTTC | CASSPPSGGQETQYF
once | TRBJ2-7 | TRBD2 | TRBV2 | TGTGCCAGCAGTGGACTAGCGGGAGTGAACGAGCAGTACTTC | CASSGLAGVNEQYF
NA | TRBJ2-6 | TRBD2 | TRBV30 | TGTGCCTGGAGAGGCCCGGGACTAACCGTCTCTGGGGCCAACGTCCTGACTTTC | CAWRGPGLTVSGANVLTF
once | TRBJ1-5 | TRBD1 | TRBV6-5 | TGTGCCAGCAGACCGGGACAGAGCAATCAGCCCCAGCATTTT | CASRPGQSNQPQHF
NA | TRBJ1-4 | NA | TRBV6-5 | TGTGCCAGCGCGGCCAGGGCGTTTGAAAAACTGTTTTTT | CASAARAFEKLFF
NA | TRBJ2-5 | TRBD2 | TRBV6-1 | TGTGCCAGCAGTGTCGGGACTAGCGGGAGGGCCCGCAGAGAGACCCAGTACTTC | CASSVGTSGRARRETQYF
NA | TRBJ1-5 | NA | TRBV15 | TGTGCCACCAGCAGAGGGCCTGCCGGGTCTCAGCCCCAGCATTTT | CATSRGPAGSQPQHF